These 10 T cell receptor beta chains were sequenced from one sample in a study of T cells in Graves' hyperthyroidism and ophthalmopathy. RNA transcripts served as the template for amplifying TCR beta CDR3 regions. The HTBI set primed first-round TCR CDR3 RT-PCR. One entry per CDR3 protein, called by TCRdb with MiXCR from the multiplex PCR reads. The sample lists 550,000 to 700,000 distinct CDR3 sequences; more than 45% were seen once. The sequenced material came from peripheral blood or thyroid tissue (not recorded which). Receptors were obtained from an adult woman with Graves' disease, either hyperthyroidism or ophthalmopathy (not recorded which).

CDR3 sequence (DNA): TGTGCCAGCAGCTTTGAGGGACATAATTCACCCCTCCACTTT. Encoded protein: CASSFEGHNSPLHF. The chain employs TRBV7-6 and TRBJ1-6; D is possibly TRBD1 (5 bases). CDR3 length: 14 amino acids. Trimming removed 3 bases at V and 5 bases at J, with 8 bases between. Germline CDR1 SGHVS, CDR2 FNYEAQ.

The rearrangement links TRBV30 to TRBJ2-5; no firm D call. The CDR3 is made up of 13 amino acids. Germline CDR1 is GTSNPN and CDR2 is SVGIG (reference sequence). V was cut by 0 bases and J by 3 bases, with 8 bases left in between. CDR3 protein: CAWSVSGKETQYF. Written as DNA, the CDR3 is TGTGCCTGGAGTGTTTCGGGCAAAGAGACCCAGTACTTC.

This clonotype has ten or more counts. The J gene is TRBJ2-5, the V gene TRBV25-1; D possibly corresponds to TRBD1 (6 bases). V shed 8 bases and J shed 4 bases, with 14 bases lying between them. The CDR3 sequence is 13 residues long. The germline CDR1 and CDR2 sequences are MGHDK and SYGVNS. The CDR3 DNA is TGTGCCAGCTCCGGTACCAGGGGAGAGACCCAGTACTTC. Protein: CASSGTRGETQYF.

Notes on this clonotype: The junction does not match germline at one end; this may be a read error. The CDR3 reads CASSTMFREAQYF. DNA for the CDR3: TGTGCCAGCAGCACGATGTTTCGAGAGGCCCAGTACTTC. The chain is built from TRBV5-8 and TRBJ2-5; D uncertain. Germline V lookup: CDR1 SGHTS, CDR2 YDEGEE. The CDR3 loop spans 13 amino acids.

The sample holds many counts of this clonotype. This sequence joins TRBV7-8 and TRBJ2-7, with D unresolved. CDR1 is SGHVS, CDR2 FQNEAQ, per germline. This CDR3 comprises 13 residues. V lost 1 base and J lost 4, with 8 bases in between. The CDR3 DNA reads as TGTGCCAGCAGCTTAGGAAGAGATTACGAGCAGTACTTC. This translates into CASSLGRDYEQYF. The variable domain in full, with the rest retrieved from reference TRBV7-8 and TRBJ2-7, is GAGVSQSPRYKVAKRGQDVALRCDPISGHVSLFWYQQALGQGPEFLTYFQNEAQLDKSGLPSDRFFAERPEGSVSTLKIQRTQQEDSAVYLCASSLGRDYEQYFGPGTRLTVT.

The gene calls are TRBV7-2 and TRBJ1-1; tentatively, D is TRBD1 (6 bases). V was clipped by 0 bases and J by 10 bases, with 12 bases between them. This CDR3 comprises 13 residues. CDR1 is SGHTA and CDR2 is FQGNSA in the germline V gene. This CDR3 is CASSLAAGAPAFF. As DNA, the CDR3 is TGTGCCAGCAGCTTAGCCGCAGGGGCCCCAGCTTTCTTT.

V is TRBV9 and J is TRBJ2-5; 10 bases match TRBD1. This CDR3 region has 19 residues. Germline CDR1 and CDR2: SGDLS and YYNGEE. V was pared by 1 base and J by 4 bases, with 16 bases of the junction left unmatched. This chain's CDR3 is CASSVFNPGQGKVSETQYF. The CDR3 DNA is TGTGCCAGCAGCGTATTTAATCCGGGACAGGGGAAGGTTTCAGAGACCCAGTACTTC.

This clonotype has at least ten counts. This chain connects TRBV20-1 to TRBJ2-7; 7 positions match TRBD1. The J segment lost 3 bases and the V segment lost 3 bases, leaving 8 bases of the junction unmatched. Germline loops: CDR1 DFQATT, CDR2 SNEGSKA (reference sequence). This CDR3 has 14 residues. DNA of the CDR3: TGCAGTGCTAGTCCGTGGGACAGAAACTACGAGCAGTACTTC. Amino acid sequence: CSASPWDRNYEQYF.

The chain combines TRBV7-2 with TRBJ1-1; D not resolved. Trimming stripped 1 base from V and 1 base from J, with 10 bases between. There are 15 residues in the CDR3. Germline V lookup: CDR1 SGHTA, CDR2 FQGNSA. CDR3 sequence (DNA): TGTGCCAGCAGCTTAGATGTAAGGCGGAACACTGAAGCTTTCTTT. It encodes CASSLDVRRNTEAFF. Looking up the rest from reference TRBV7-2 and TRBJ1-1 gives the full variable domain: GAGVSQSPSNKVTEKGKDVELRCDPISGHTALYWYRQSLGQGLEFLIYFQGNSAPDKSGLPSDRFSAERTGGSVSTLTIQRTQQEDSAVYLCASSLDVRRNTEAFFGQGTRLTVV.

The chain employs TRBV6-5 and TRBJ2-7; 9 bases agree with TRBD2. Germline CDR1 reads MNHEY; CDR2 reads SVGAGI. The CDR3 spans 15 residues. Trimming took 2 bases from V and 3 from J; bases not matched to a gene: 5. CDR3 loop: CASSYLSGSLYEQYF. CDR3 nucleotide sequence: TGTGCCAGCAGTTACCTTAGCGGGAGTCTCTACGAGCAGTACTTC.